Listed here is a single TCR beta chain. This sample was taken from a study of shared clonotypes between healthy human individuals. It was CD45RO-negative cells, positively selected for CCR7, that made up naive CD8 cells, with terminally differentiated effector memory CD45RA+ cells excluded. The table came from immunoSEQ multiplex PCR; TCRdb's copy has only in-frame clones and leaves some out. The sample lists about 2.1 million clones; 90% to 95% were seen once. Trimming left V 5 bases short and J 3 bases short, with 17 bases between. The CDR3 length is 16 residues. The germline CDR1 and CDR2 sequences are LNHDA and SQIVND (reference sequence).

Specimen: naive CD8+ T cells from PBMCs. The V and J genes are TRBV19 and TRBJ2-1, with TRBD2 as a possible D gene (6 bases). This clonotype originated in a man between 18 and 35 years old in good health. Some clones in this sample may be carry-over from other donors' samples. CDR3 in amino acids: CASSEGGAGNYNEQFF. The DNA of the CDR3 is TGTGCCAGTAGTGAGGGCGGGGCGGGTAACTACAATGAGCAGTTCTTC. The complete variable domain, with remaining parts taken from reference TRBV19 and TRBJ2-1, reads DGGITQSPKYLFRKEGQNVTLSCEQNLNHDAMYWYRQDPGQGLRLIYYSQIVNDFQKGDIAEGYSVSREKKESFPLTVTSAQKNPTAFYLCASSEGGAGNYNEQFFGPGTRLTVL.